One and the same sample provided the 18 T cell receptor beta chains below, sequenced in a study of cytomegalovirus exposure and HLA in healthy donors. TCRdb's copy holds only in-frame clones and misses some; the assay was immunoSEQ multiplex PCR. The sample yields under 200,000 clones, under 90% seen once. Input material: PBMCs. The receptors come from a young woman in good health and CMV-seropositive.

This clone was seen a few times. The chain recombines TRBV5-4 with TRBJ1-1; D is possibly TRBD1 (6 bases). Germline assignment: CDR1 SGHNT and CDR2 YYREEE (reference sequence). CDR3 length: 14 amino acids. Trimming removed 4 bases at V and 6 bases at J, with 16 bases between. The CDR3 sequence is CASSLDQGRAEAFF. For the CDR3, the DNA is TGTGCCAGCAGCCTGGATCAGGGGCGGGCTGAAGCTTTCTTT.

The J gene is TRBJ2-5, the V gene TRBV5-1, with 10 bases that match TRBD2. J lost 4 bases, V lost 4 bases, and 4 bases had no gene match. This CDR3 spans 14 amino acids. The germline CDR1 and CDR2 sequences are SGHRS and YFSETQ. The DNA of the CDR3 is TGCGCCAGCAGCCCTCTAGCGGGAGTAGAGACCCAGTACTTC. Its translation: CASSPLAGVETQYF.

The chain couples TRBV11-3 to TRBJ2-2, with a possible D match to TRBD2 (5 bases). Germline assignment: CDR1 SGHNT and CDR2 YENEEA. The V end was cut by 4 bases, the J end by 7 bases, with 19 bases between. This CDR3 is built from 16 residues. This CDR3 reads CASSSLAAGAGGELFF. In DNA form, the CDR3 reads TGTGCCAGCAGCTCGTTGGCCGCGGGCGCGGGCGGGGAGCTGTTTTTT.

J is TRBJ2-7 and V is TRBV10-3; 10 nucleotides line up with TRBD2. This CDR3 has 13 amino acids. Germline-derived CDR1 and CDR2 are ENHRY and SYGVKD. V shed 10 bases, J shed 3 bases, and the junction held 6 bases outside the gene matches. The CDR3 region is CASRLAGVYEQYF. CDR3 coding DNA: TGTGCCAGCAGACTAGCGGGTGTCTACGAGCAGTACTTC.

The rearrangement joins TRBV18 to TRBJ2-3; TRBD1 aligns across 9 bases. The V gene end was trimmed by 3 bases and the J gene end by 4 bases; junction bases not matched to a gene: 8. The germline V gene has CDR1 KGHSH and CDR2 LQKENI. CDR3 length: 16 residues. The CDR3 protein is CASSPSKDRGSDTQYF. DNA of the CDR3: TGTGCCAGCTCACCGTCGAAGGACAGGGGATCAGATACGCAGTATTTT.

This clone was detected only once. V is TRBV7-8 and J is TRBJ2-1, with 9 bases identical to TRBD1. CDR3 length: 14 amino acids. The V gene's germline CDR1 is SGHVS and CDR2 FQNEAQ. The J segment lost 6 bases and the V segment lost 11 bases, leaving 11 bases of the junction unmatched. CDR3 bases: TGTGCCTGCCCCGGGACAGGGTATGGCAATGAGCAGTTCTTC. This gives the protein CACPGTGYGNEQFF.

This chain joins TRBV2 and TRBJ2-5; D is possibly TRBD1 (6 bases). The CDR3 has 16 amino acids. V shed 3 bases and J shed 1 base, with 15 bases lying between them. Germline CDR1 reads SNHLY; CDR2 reads FYNNEI. CDR3 sequence reads: CASSDGSGVLQETQYF. The CDR3 bases are TGTGCCAGCAGTGACGGCTCAGGGGTCCTCCAAGAGACCCAGTACTTC.

In its sample, this clone was seen once. J is TRBJ2-7 and V is TRBV19; 9 bases map to TRBD1. Germline V gene data show CDR1 as LNHDA and CDR2 as SQIVND (reference sequence). After removal of 5 bases from V and 3 bases from J, the junction contained 5 bases not matched to a gene. This CDR3 is 14 amino acids long. The CDR3 nucleotides read TGTGCCAGTAGTCTGACAGGGGGAAACTACGAGCAGTACTTC. Translating it yields CASSLTGGNYEQYF.

This chain links TRBV5-1 with TRBJ1-5, with D uncertain. Per germline, CDR1 SGHRS and CDR2 YFSETQ. This CDR3 has 12 residues. The V and J ends lost 9 bases and 0 bases respectively, with 7 bases between them. The chain's CDR3 is CAIDNSNQPQHF. CDR3 nucleotide sequence: TGCGCCATAGACAATAGCAATCAGCCCCAGCATTTT.

The chain combines TRBV11-1 with TRBJ2-5, with D tentatively TRBD2 (5 bases). Germline V gene lookup returns CDR1 SGHAT and CDR2 FQDESV (reference sequence). The CDR3 length is 16 residues. Between the trimmed V and J ends, which lost 1 base and 3 bases, there was a span of 15 bases. The CDR3 sequence is CASSLVLPSTEETQYF. In DNA form, the CDR3 reads TGTGCCAGCAGCTTAGTCCTTCCTAGCACCGAAGAGACCCAGTACTTC.

This rearrangement joins TRBV11-2 to TRBJ2-1; 10 bases match TRBD2. The CDR3 covers 17 residues. Per the germline V gene, CDR1 is SGHAT and CDR2 is FQNNGV. V trimming: 2 bases; J trimming: 6 bases; junction bases outside the gene matches: 10. CDR3 sequence reads: CASSLLQGLALGNEQFF. The CDR3 DNA sequence: TGTGCCAGCAGCTTACTGCAGGGACTAGCGTTGGGCAATGAGCAGTTCTTC.

J is TRBJ1-2 and V is TRBV28; 8 positions agree with TRBD1. Unmatched junction bases numbered 15, after V lost 6 bases and J lost 0 bases. Per germline, CDR1 MDHEN and CDR2 SYDVKM. The CDR3 is 18 amino acids. As DNA, the CDR3 is TGTGCCAGCAGCCAGGAGCGGGACAGGCCTCGAACTAACTATGGCTACACCTTC. Encoded protein: CASSQERDRPRTNYGYTF.

The chain links TRBV30 to TRBJ2-1; no clear D gene. The V gene lost 2 bases and the J gene lost 5 bases, with 7 bases spanning the gap. The CDR3 spans 12 residues. Germline assignment: CDR1 GTSNPN and CDR2 SVGIG (reference sequence). As DNA, the CDR3 is TGTGCCTGGAGTCCGTTCGACAATGAGCAGTTCTTC. Its protein product is CAWSPFDNEQFF.

The J gene is TRBJ1-3, the V gene TRBV5-4, with D unresolved. Germline lookup yields CDR1 SGHNT and CDR2 YYREEE (reference sequence). CDR3 size: 16 residues. V gave up 2 bases and J gave up 0 bases, with 12 bases separating them. The CDR3 sequence is CASSFGSDHSGNTIYF. CDR3 DNA sequence: TGTGCCAGCAGCTTCGGGTCAGACCACTCTGGAAACACCATATATTTT.

This chain links TRBV19 with TRBJ1-5; D is unclear. CDR3 size: 15 residues. Germline CDR1 and CDR2: LNHDA and SQIVND (reference sequence). Trimming pared 7 bases from V and 8 bases from J, leaving 21 bases between. CDR3 loop: CASNLHKVEEKPQHF. The CDR3 nucleotides read TGTGCCAGTAACCTCCACAAGGTTGAGGAAAAGCCCCAGCATTTT. Filled out from reference TRBV19 and TRBJ1-5, the complete variable domain reads DGGITQSPKYLFRKEGQNVTLSCEQNLNHDAMYWYRQDPGQGLRLIYYSQIVNDFQKGDIAEGYSVSREKKESFPLTVTSAQKNPTAFYLCASNLHKVEEKPQHFGDGTRLSIL.

In nucleotides, the CDR3 is TGCGCCAGCAGCCAAGATGCGGTAGATGGAAACACCATATATTTT. Amino acids: CASSQDAVDGNTIYF. The J gene is TRBJ1-3, the V gene TRBV4-3; D not certain. The CDR3 contains 15 residues. Trimming stripped 0 bases from V and 3 bases from J, with 9 bases between. Germline V gives CDR1 LGHNA, CDR2 YSLEER.

The V gene is TRBV28, the J gene TRBJ2-7, with D unclear. With 3 bases removed from V and 3 bases from J, the gap between germline ends came to 6 bases. In germline, CDR1 is MDHEN, CDR2 SYDVKM. The CDR3 contains 12 residues. CDR3 DNA sequence: TGTGCCAGCAGTTTGACAATCTACGAGCAGTACTTC. Its translation: CASSLTIYEQYF.

This clone was found a few times. This sequence joins TRBV27 and TRBJ1-2; D unresolved. CDR3 length: 13 amino acids. V was cut by 5 bases and J by 3 bases, with 10 bases left in between. Germline loops: CDR1 MNHEY, CDR2 SMNVEV (reference sequence). The CDR3 region has the DNA TGTGCCAGCAGTCCGCCCGGGGACTATGGCTACACCTTC. This codes for CASSPPGDYGYTF.